This T cell receptor (beta chain) stems from a study of T cell repertoires in cytomegalovirus infection. Regarding the study as a whole: Ex vivo, HLA-C-restricted CMV-specific TCR beta clonotypes prevailed over the rest of the response.

TCRdb used MiXCR to reprocess the reads, holding one entry per CDR3 protein. The profile shows some 590,000 distinct CDR3 sequences, about 39% of them singletons. Germline CDR1 is MNHEY and CDR2 is SVGAGI. Between the trimmed V and J ends, which lost 5 bases and 5 bases, there was a span of 10 bases. The CDR3 has 14 amino acids. Points on this clonotype: Its antigen is still unknown.

The starting material was cultured PBMCs, obtained from culture after CMV antigen stimulation. This receptor was obtained from a human donor in good health (CMV status not recorded). Some clones in this sample may be carry-over from other donors' samples. The chain uses TRBV6-5 and TRBJ1-6; no definite D call. The CDR3 sequence is CASSRSLNNSPLHF. Here the CDR3 DNA reads TGTGCCAGCAGTAGATCGTTGAATAATTCACCCCTCCACTTT.